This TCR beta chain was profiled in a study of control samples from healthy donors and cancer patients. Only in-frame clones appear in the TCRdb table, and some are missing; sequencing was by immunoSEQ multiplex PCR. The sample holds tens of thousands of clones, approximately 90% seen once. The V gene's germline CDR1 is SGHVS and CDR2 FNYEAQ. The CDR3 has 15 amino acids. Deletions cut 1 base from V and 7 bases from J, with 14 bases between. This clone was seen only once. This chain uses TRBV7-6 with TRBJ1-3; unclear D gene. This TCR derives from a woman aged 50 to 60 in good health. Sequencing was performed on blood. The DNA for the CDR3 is TGTGCCAGCAGCTTAGGTATGGCCGCCGAGAACACCATATATTTT. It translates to CASSLGMAAENTIYF.